The clone carrying this T cell receptor (beta chain) occurred many times. Its antigen remains unknown. The sample belongs to a study of identical twins. Study observations and caveats: Carriage of fewer insertions was seen in abundant cord blood beta clonotypes, whereas memory repertoires showed none. Twin-shared out-of-frame alpha sequences were enriched for low generation probability. With beta out-of-frame sequences, excess sharing by twins was weaker.

This CDR3 has 13 amino acids. The V segment lost 5 bases and the J segment 6 bases; nucleotides outside the gene matches: 3. Germline values: CDR1 LNHNV, CDR2 YYDKDF (reference sequence). TCRdb reprocessed the 5' RACE reads with MiXCR, giving one entry per CDR3 protein. In the table there are about 520,000 distinct CDR3 sequences, around 20% of which are singletons. This sample was also put to use in a study of T cells expressing NK-cell markers.

This clonotype was sampled from a woman between 18 and 29 years old in good health. The source material was CD4+ T cells sorted from blood. The genes are TRBV15 and TRBJ1-3; TRBD1 matches 8 bases. CDR3 coding DNA: TGTGCCACCAGCGAGACAGGGGAAAACACCATATATTTT. Encoded protein: CATSETGENTIYF.